The T cell receptor beta chain under discussion was sequenced for a study of T cell responses to AZD1222 COVID-19 vaccine. About the research overall: Second-dose groups at about 4 or about 12 weeks were pooled. General observations from the study: The donor group comprised mostly white British people and more females; the analysis possibly underestimated clonal diversity. Across spike, vaccine-associated CD4 TCRs were found, dominant at 160-218 and 743-854.

Here immunoSEQ multiplex PCR was the method, and the copy in TCRdb shows in-frame clones only, minus some. The data hold some 140,000 clones, with around 90% observed a single time. A note on this clone: Its antigen remains unknown.

CDR1 is SGHDT, CDR2 YYEEEE, per germline. Trimming cost V 0 bases and J 10 bases; bases outside gene matches: 10. The CDR3 spans 15 residues. J is TRBJ2-1 and V is TRBV5-6; 7 positions agree with TRBD2. Sample: peripheral blood, taken on day 0 of AZD1222 vaccination. The receptor was isolated from an adult in good health. Here the CDR3 DNA reads TGTGCCAGCAGCTTGGACCTAGCGGTAAGGGAGGAGCAGTTCTTC. As protein: CASSLDLAVREEQFF.